The entry that follows covers one TCR beta chain sequence. From the 5' RACE reads, TCRdb lists one entry per CDR3 protein and no DNA. Its clone listing holds 500,000 to 700,000 distinct CDR3 sequences. The record originates from a study of T cells expressing NK-cell markers. Study-wide background: Each TCR beta repertoire originated in sorted T cells that were CD3+CD56+NKG2C+, CD3+CD56+NKG2C- or CD3+CD56-NKG2C+.

Sequenced sample: blood T cells: a sorted CD56 or NKG2C T cell subset, CD4+ or CD8+ T cells, or bulk PBMC T cells (not recorded which). This TCR was sampled from a man in his late teens or twenties in good health.

The CDR3 loop reads CASSLLQKINTEAFF. This rearrangement joins TRBV7-2 to TRBJ1-1. Germline V lookup: CDR1 SGHTA, CDR2 FQGNSA. This CDR3 region has 15 residues.